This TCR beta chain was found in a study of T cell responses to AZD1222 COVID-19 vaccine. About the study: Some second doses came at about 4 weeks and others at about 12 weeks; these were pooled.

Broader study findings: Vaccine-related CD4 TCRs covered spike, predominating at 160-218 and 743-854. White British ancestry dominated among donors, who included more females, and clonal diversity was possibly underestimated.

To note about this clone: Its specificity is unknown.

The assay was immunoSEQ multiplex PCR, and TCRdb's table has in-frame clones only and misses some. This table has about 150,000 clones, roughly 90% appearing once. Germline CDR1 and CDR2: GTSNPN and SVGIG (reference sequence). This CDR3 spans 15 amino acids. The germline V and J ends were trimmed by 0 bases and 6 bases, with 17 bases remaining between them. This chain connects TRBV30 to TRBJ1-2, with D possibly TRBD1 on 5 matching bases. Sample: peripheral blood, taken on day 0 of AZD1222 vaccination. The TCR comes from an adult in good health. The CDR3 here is CAWSVQAGISNGYTF. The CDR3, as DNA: TGTGCCTGGAGTGTACAAGCAGGGATTTCAAATGGCTACACCTTC.